These 30 T cell receptor beta chains were all obtained from the same sample, sequenced in a study of blood T cell repertoires in COVID-19. TCRdb's copy holds only in-frame clones and misses some; the assay was immunoSEQ multiplex PCR. The sample lists around 21,000 clones, 84% occurring once. The sample consisted of peripheral blood. These receptors all stem from a middle-aged man with acute or convalescent COVID-19.

This CDR3 is CASGSADRESPLHF. The CDR3 DNA follows: TGTGCCAGCGGGTCAGCGGACAGGGAATCACCCCTCCACTTT. This chain joins TRBV6-5 and TRBJ1-6; 8 bases agree with TRBD1. The ends lost 8 bases at V and 10 bases at J; junction bases unmatched: 10. The germline V gene encodes CDR1 MNHEY and CDR2 SVGAGI. This CDR3 contains 14 residues.

This chain uses TRBV4-1 with TRBJ2-5; 7 bases fit TRBD2. The ends lost 3 bases at V and 0 bases at J; junction bases unmatched: 10. Germline CDR1 is MGHRA and CDR2 is YSYEKL. The CDR3 loop spans 17 amino acids. The CDR3 sequence is CASSHISTSPYQETQYF. For the CDR3, the DNA is TGCGCCAGCAGCCACATTTCGACTAGCCCGTACCAAGAGACCCAGTACTTC.

This chain connects TRBV5-8 to TRBJ2-1; 7 nucleotides align to TRBD1. Trimming took 4 bases from V and 2 from J; bases not matched to a gene: 6. There are 15 residues in the CDR3. The germline V gene encodes CDR1 SGHTS and CDR2 YDEGEE. CDR3 loop: CASSLQGPTYNEQFF. For the CDR3, the DNA is TGTGCCAGCAGCCTACAGGGGCCCACCTACAATGAGCAGTTCTTC.

The sample holds one count of this clone. V usage is TRBV6-2 or TRBV6-3 and J usage is TRBJ2-7; possible D gene TRBD2, 5 bases. The V gene's germline CDR1 is MNHEY and CDR2 SVGEGT. Trimming took 6 bases from V and 2 from J, leaving 14 bases between them. The CDR3 covers 14 residues. The CDR3 loop reads CASSQTTATYEQYF. DNA of the CDR3: TGTGCCAGCAGCCAGACTACAGCTACCTACGAGCAGTACTTC.

The V gene is TRBV5-6, the J gene TRBJ1-1; 8 nucleotides agree with TRBD1. Germline trimming cut 4 bases from V and 3 bases from J; bases unmatched to any gene: 5. The CDR3 extends over 14 amino acids. CDR1 and CDR2 (germline): SGHDT, YYEEEE. The CDR3 DNA sequence: TGTGCCAGCAGCGGAGGACAGGGTGACACTGAAGCTTTCTTT. Its translation: CASSGGQGDTEAFF.

The genes are TRBV5-1 and TRBJ2-1, with 7 bases identical to TRBD2. CDR3 length equals 15 residues. Germline values: CDR1 SGHRS, CDR2 YFSETQ. Trimming took 4 bases from V and 10 from J; bases not matched to a gene: 14. The CDR3 coding sequence is TGCGCCAGCAGCCCGAGGGGACTTAGGGAGGGAGAGCAGTTCTTC. This codes for CASSPRGLREGEQFF.

This chain connects TRBV5-5 to TRBJ2-5; D is perhaps TRBD2 (6 bases). Trimming took off 4 bases at V and 4 bases at J, with 11 bases between the two ends. CDR1 and CDR2 (germline): SGHKS, YYEKEE (reference sequence). The CDR3 is made up of 13 amino acids. The CDR3 nucleotides are TGTGCCAGCAGCACGCAGGGAGGAGAGACCCAGTACTTC. Translating it yields CASSTQGGETQYF. Variable domain in full (rest from reference TRBV5-5 and TRBJ2-5): DAGVTQSPTHLIKTRGQQVTLRCSPISGHKSVSWYQQVLGQGPQFIFQYYEKEERGRGNFPDRFSARQFPNYSSELNVNALLLGDSALYLCASSTQGGETQYFGPGTRLLVL.

CDR3 region: CASKLNGGHTQYF. CDR3 coding DNA: TGTGCCAGCAAACTAAATGGGGGCCATACGCAGTATTTT. This chain joins TRBV6-5 and TRBJ2-3; weak D call: TRBD1 (6 bases). V lost 7 bases and J 7 bases, leaving 15 bases between the germline ends. The CDR3 has 13 residues. CDR1 is MNHEY and CDR2 is SVGAGI in the germline V gene.

The V call is TRBV11-3, the J call TRBJ2-1, with 7 nucleotides matching TRBD2. The trim removed 1 base at V and 7 bases at J, leaving 7 bases unmatched. Germline CDR1 and CDR2: SGHNT and YENEEA. The length of the CDR3 is 15 residues. CDR3 sequence: CASSLGSGGVNEQFF. CDR3 in DNA: TGTGCCAGCAGCTTAGGGTCGGGAGGAGTTAATGAGCAGTTCTTC.

This clone was seen more than once but under ten times. This chain joins TRBV14 and TRBJ1-3; maybe TRBD1 (5 bases). V was clipped by 2 bases and J by 2 bases, with 22 bases between them. The CDR3 runs to 19 residues. Germline-derived CDR1 and CDR2 are SGHDN and FVKESK. CDR3: CASSQKIGRGQDPGNTIYF. DNA for the CDR3: TGTGCCAGCAGCCAAAAAATCGGGAGGGGTCAAGATCCTGGAAACACCATATATTTT.

The V call is TRBV5-1, the J call TRBJ2-1; TRBD1 matches at 7 bases. V shed 5 bases, J shed 7 bases, and the junction held 3 bases outside the gene matches. CDR1 SGHRS and CDR2 YFSETQ come from the germline V gene. This CDR3 spans 12 amino acids. The CDR3 protein is CASSSGGNEQFF. CDR3 DNA sequence: TGCGCCAGCAGTTCAGGGGGAAATGAGCAGTTCTTC.

For the CDR3, the DNA is TGTGCCACCAGTGACCTTAGCGGGCCGGGAGCCAATGAGCAGTTCTTC. Its protein is CATSDLSGPGANEQFF. The V and J genes are TRBV24-1 and TRBJ2-1; 7 bases map to TRBD2. Losses at the gene ends were 4 bases for V and 6 bases for J; bases not matched to a gene: 11. This CDR3 is 16 amino acids long. CDR1 KGHDR and CDR2 SFDVKD come from the germline V gene.

The chain couples TRBV5-6 to TRBJ1-1, with D hard to call. CDR3 size: 12 residues. Germline V gene data show CDR1 as SGHDT and CDR2 as YYEEEE. Trimming shortened V by 6 bases and J by 2 bases, and 8 bases separated the two germline ends. The CDR3: CASTQFNTEAFF. In DNA form, the CDR3 reads TGTGCCAGCACTCAGTTCAACACTGAAGCTTTCTTT.

The rearrangement links TRBV6-5 to TRBJ2-5; 10 bases are a match to TRBD2. Losses at the gene ends were 7 bases for V and 5 bases for J; bases not matched to a gene: 7. This CDR3 has 14 residues. Germline assignment: CDR1 MNHEY and CDR2 SVGAGI. Here the CDR3 DNA reads TGTGCCAGCAATAAGCGGGGGGGCTCGGAGACCCAGTACTTC. Its protein product is CASNKRGGSETQYF.

This chain links TRBV19 with TRBJ2-1; 12 positions match TRBD2. V gave up 5 bases and J gave up 6 bases; unmatched junction bases: 5. The V gene's germline CDR1 is LNHDA and CDR2 SQIVND (reference sequence). The CDR3 covers 15 residues. CDR3 bases: TGTGCCAGTAGTGGGGCTAGCGGGAGGGCCAATGAGCAGTTCTTC. Its translation is CASSGASGRANEQFF.

This chain joins TRBV11-2 and TRBJ2-7, with 10 bases identical to TRBD2. Germline values: CDR1 SGHAT, CDR2 FQNNGV. V shed 1 base, J shed 7 bases, and the junction held 13 bases outside the gene matches. This CDR3 is 17 amino acids long. The CDR3 loop is CASSLVRGVLAGEEQYF. Written as DNA, the CDR3 is TGTGCCAGCAGCTTAGTTCGAGGGGTTCTAGCGGGAGAGGAGCAGTACTTC.

V is TRBV11-2 and J is TRBJ2-7; 7 nucleotides agree with TRBD1. After removal of 5 bases from V and 4 bases from J, the junction contained 17 bases not matched to a gene. This CDR3 comprises 17 residues. The germline V gene encodes CDR1 SGHAT and CDR2 FQNNGV. Here the CDR3 reads CASSPWKYIDRVYEQYF. The CDR3 bases are TGTGCCAGCAGCCCCTGGAAGTATATAGACAGGGTGTACGAGCAGTACTTC.

V is TRBV12-3 or TRBV12-4 and J is TRBJ2-5, with a tentative D call TRBD2 (6 bases). V gave up 3 bases and J gave up 3 bases, with 8 bases separating them. CDR3 length: 13 residues. CDR3 sequence reads: CASSFGGEETQYF. In DNA, the CDR3 is TGTGCCAGCAGTTTCGGCGGGGAAGAGACCCAGTACTTC.

The V and J genes are TRBV12-5 and TRBJ2-1; 8 bases map to TRBD2. CDR1 and CDR2 from the germline V gene are LGHNT and FRNRAP. The CDR3 spans 13 residues. The ends lost 6 bases at V and 5 bases at J; junction bases unmatched: 3. CDR3 coding DNA: TGTGCTAGTGGAATAGCGGGGAACAATGAGCAGTTCTTC. It codes for CASGIAGNNEQFF.

The chain employs TRBV30 and TRBJ1-2, with D perhaps TRBD1 (5 bases). V dropped 8 bases and J dropped 3 bases, with 16 bases sitting between them. The length of the CDR3 is 13 residues. The germline CDR1 and CDR2 sequences are GTSNPN and SVGIG (reference sequence). The CDR3 here is CAGRRRGDYGYTF. The CDR3 DNA follows: TGTGCCGGAAGGAGGAGGGGTGACTATGGCTACACCTTC.

This clone showed up just once. This chain uses TRBV9 with TRBJ2-7, with D tentatively TRBD1 (6 bases). Trimming left V 0 bases short and J 1 base short, with 11 bases between. Germline lookup yields CDR1 SGDLS and CDR2 YYNGEE. This CDR3 contains 15 residues. The CDR3 loop is CASSVDQGPSYEQYF. As DNA, the CDR3 is TGTGCCAGCAGCGTAGATCAGGGGCCATCCTACGAGCAGTACTTC.

This CDR3 reads CASRPGTGGETQYF. The DNA for the CDR3 is TGCGCCAGCAGACCCGGGACAGGGGGAGAGACCCAGTACTTC. V and J are TRBV5-1 and TRBJ2-5; the match to TRBD1 covers 11 bases. Germline V gene sequence: CDR1 SGHRS, CDR2 YFSETQ. This CDR3 is built from 14 residues. Trimming removed 5 bases from V and 4 bases from J; junction bases left unmatched: 4.

This clone has a single count. V usage is TRBV18 and J usage is TRBJ2-7; 8 positions match TRBD1. V was clipped by 5 bases and J by 5 bases; unmatched bases: 8. Germline-derived CDR1 and CDR2 are KGHSH and LQKENI. CDR3 size: 14 residues. CDR3 sequence (DNA): TGTGCCAGCTCAGCGGGACAGGTAGACGACGAGCAGTACTTC. This translates into CASSAGQVDDEQYF.

This chain joins TRBV5-1 and TRBJ1-2; no clear D. Germline values: CDR1 SGHRS, CDR2 YFSETQ. This CDR3 spans 14 amino acids. The V and J ends lost 0 bases and 8 bases respectively, with 14 bases between them. CDR3 in amino acids: CASSLVYSGSGYTF. The CDR3 DNA reads as TGCGCCAGCAGCTTGGTGTACTCGGGAAGCGGCTACACCTTC.

To note about this clone: Lacking the conserved final phenylalanine or tryptophan, this CDR3 likely reflects a read error. The DNA is omitted, as the CDR3 cannot be located on it reliably, and the CDR3 follows TCRdb's listing. This chain joins TRBV2 and TRBJ2-7; the table names TRBD2, a call not compared with the DNA. The CDR3 is 12 amino acids long, termini counted. Per germline, CDR1 SNHLY and CDR2 FYNNEI. The CDR3: CASTVGPGDFLL.

The chain carries TRBV7-2 and TRBJ2-7; 10 bases fit TRBD2. The V gene end was trimmed by 5 bases and the J gene end by 5 bases; junction bases not matched to a gene: 12. The CDR3 has 16 residues. CDR1 and CDR2 from the germline V gene are SGHTA and FQGNSA. The CDR3 protein is CASSLSAGGPWNEQYF. The CDR3 nucleotides are TGTGCCAGCAGCCTGTCAGCGGGGGGGCCCTGGAACGAGCAGTACTTC.

The rearrangement joins TRBV5-4 to TRBJ2-2, with D maybe TRBD2 (5 bases). CDR3 length equals 15 residues. Germline V gene lookup returns CDR1 SGHNT and CDR2 YYREEE (reference sequence). V gave up 2 bases and J gave up 4 bases, with 12 bases separating them. CDR3 residues: CASSFLPRGTGELFF. CDR3 sequence (DNA): TGTGCCAGCAGCTTTCTGCCCCGGGGCACCGGGGAGCTGTTTTTT.

This rearrangement joins TRBV5-4 to TRBJ1-1; 9 nucleotides line up with TRBD1. The CDR3 contains 16 residues. After removal of 2 bases from V and 3 bases from J, the junction contained 8 bases not matched to a gene. Germline CDR1 and CDR2: SGHNT and YYREEE (reference sequence). The chain's CDR3 is CASSLSGTGRDTEAFF. The DNA of the CDR3 is TGTGCCAGCAGCTTATCCGGGACAGGGCGTGACACTGAAGCTTTCTTT.

The V call is TRBV11-3, the J call TRBJ2-7, with 7 bases lining up with TRBD1. Germline-derived CDR1 and CDR2 are SGHNT and YENEEA. This CDR3 region has 13 residues. Trimming removed 4 bases from V and 6 bases from J; junction bases left unmatched: 6. The CDR3 is CASSSASGGEQYF. DNA for the CDR3: TGTGCCAGCAGCTCAGCCTCAGGGGGCGAGCAGTACTTC.

J is TRBJ2-1 and V is TRBV19; TRBD2 matches at 8 bases. Germline CDR1 is LNHDA and CDR2 is SQIVND (reference sequence). This CDR3 is built from 15 residues. J gave up 3 bases and V 7 bases, and 8 bases lay outside the gene matches. As DNA, the CDR3 is TGTGCCAGTATGGGAGCGGGAGCGAACTACAATGAGCAGTTCTTC. Translated, it gives CASMGAGANYNEQFF.